The 29 T cell receptor beta chains reported below all come from one sample, sequenced in a study of T cell clones after liver transplantation. Assay used: immunoSEQ multiplex PCR; TCRdb lists only in-frame clones, some missing. The data show 40,000 to 65,000 clones, with less than 85% seen just once and approximately 8% held by the top ten. The sequences come from CD4+ T cells from blood, collected before liver transplant. The receptors derive from a human donor who received a liver transplant.

J is TRBJ2-5 and V is TRBV7-3; D might be TRBD2 (6 bases). The CDR3 extends over 13 amino acids. The V gene lost 11 bases and the J gene lost 2 bases, with 15 bases spanning the gap. Germline loops: CDR1 SGHTA, CDR2 FQGTGA. The CDR3 region is CASGRGAQETQYF. In nucleotides, the CDR3 is TGTGCCTCTGGGCGGGGAGCACAAGAGACCCAGTACTTC. Full variable domain (missing parts from reference TRBV7-3 and TRBJ2-5): GAGVSQTPSNKVTEKGKYVELRCDPISGHTALYWYRQSLGQGPEFLIYFQGTGAADDSGLPNDRFFAVRPEGSVSTLKIQRTERGDSAVYLCASGRGAQETQYFGPGTRLLVL.

The CDR3 DNA sequence: TGCGCCAGCAGCTTGGCCGGGCCCGGGACCCAGTACTTC. This sequence encodes CASSLAGPGTQYF. The J gene is TRBJ2-5, the V gene TRBV5-1, with unresolved D. The V and J ends lost 0 bases and 7 bases respectively, with 10 bases between them. Germline V CDR1 and CDR2: SGHRS, YFSETQ. There are 13 residues in the CDR3.

V gene TRBV19 combines with J gene TRBJ2-4; 8 nucleotides line up with TRBD2. Losses at the gene ends were 3 bases for V and 8 bases for J; bases not matched to a gene: 12. The germline V gene encodes CDR1 LNHDA and CDR2 SQIVND (reference sequence). The CDR3 contains 16 residues. CDR3 in amino acids: CASSMGISGIGDIQYF. The CDR3 region has the DNA TGTGCCAGTAGTATGGGGATTAGCGGGATCGGGGACATTCAGTACTTC.

On this clone itself: Distinct nucleotide sequences in the sample also encode this CDR3. The rearrangement links TRBV6-1 to TRBJ1-3; D is unresolved. Trimming removed 8 bases from V and 1 base from J, with 6 bases in between. CDR1 MNHNS and CDR2 SASEGT come from the germline V gene. This CDR3 region has 12 residues. CDR3 bases: TGTGCCAGCCACAGTTCTGGAAACACCATATATTTT. This encodes CASHSSGNTIYF.

J is TRBJ2-3 and V is TRBV5-5, with unresolved D. This CDR3 spans 13 amino acids. Germline V CDR1 and CDR2: SGHKS, YYEKEE (reference sequence). Trimming cost V 2 bases and J 8 bases, with 12 bases left between them. The CDR3 nucleotides read TGTGCCAGCAGCTTTAGCAGTGAAGGTACGCAGTATTTT. Amino acid sequence: CASSFSSEGTQYF. The full variable domain, completed using reference TRBV5-5 and TRBJ2-3, is DAGVTQSPTHLIKTRGQQVTLRCSPISGHKSVSWYQQVLGQGPQFIFQYYEKEERGRGNFPDRFSARQFPNYSSELNVNALLLGDSALYLCASSFSSEGTQYFGPGTRLTVL.

This clone occurred a few times. The chain carries TRBV7-3 and TRBJ1-1; D uncertain. CDR3 length equals 13 residues. V was cut by 5 bases and J by 6 bases, with 13 bases left in between. Germline assignment: CDR1 SGHTA and CDR2 FQGTGA. Written as DNA, the CDR3 is TGTGCCAGCAGCGCCTACGCGGGCGCTGAAGCTTTCTTT. As protein: CASSAYAGAEAFF. Looking up the rest from reference TRBV7-3 and TRBJ1-1 gives the full variable domain: GAGVSQTPSNKVTEKGKYVELRCDPISGHTALYWYRQSLGQGPEFLIYFQGTGAADDSGLPNDRFFAVRPEGSVSTLKIQRTERGDSAVYLCASSAYAGAEAFFGQGTRLTVV.

This chain uses TRBV30 with TRBJ2-5, with 8 bases lining up with TRBD1. CDR1 GTSNPN and CDR2 SVGIG come from the germline V gene (reference sequence). This CDR3 contains 13 residues. J gave up 4 bases and V 8 bases, and 9 bases lay outside the gene matches. This CDR3 reads CARRDRGRETQYF. CDR3 nucleotides: TGTGCCCGACGTGACAGGGGAAGAGAGACCCAGTACTTC. Supplemented by reference TRBV30 and TRBJ2-5, the full variable domain reads SQTIHQWPATLVQPVGSPLSLECTVEGTSNPNLYWYRQAAGRGLQLLFYSVGIGQISSEVPQNLSASRPQDRQFILSSKKLLLSDSGFYLCARRDRGRETQYFGPGTRLLVL.

A word on this clone: Other DNA variants within this sample encode the same CDR3. The chain employs TRBV5-6 and TRBJ2-7, with 8 nucleotides matching TRBD1. In germline, CDR1 is SGHDT, CDR2 YYEEEE. This CDR3 contains 14 residues. Losses at the gene ends were 0 bases for V and 2 bases for J; bases not matched to a gene: 1. The CDR3 sequence is CASSLAGGAYEQYF. For the CDR3, the DNA is TGTGCCAGCAGCTTGGCAGGGGGCGCCTACGAGCAGTACTTC.

The J gene is TRBJ1-3, the V gene TRBV5-1, with TRBD1 matching over 8 bases. After removal of 4 bases from V and 4 bases from J, the junction contained 16 bases not matched to a gene. The CDR3 is made up of 18 amino acids. Germline-derived CDR1 and CDR2 are SGHRS and YFSETQ. DNA of the CDR3: TGCGCCAGCAGCCCGGACAGGGCCCTCCACTCTGTGGGAAACACCATATATTTT. Protein sequence: CASSPDRALHSVGNTIYF.

The rearrangement joins TRBV28 to TRBJ1-3; D not resolved. V gave up 5 bases and J gave up 0 bases, with 14 bases separating them. Germline assignment: CDR1 MDHEN and CDR2 SYDVKM. The length of the CDR3 is 16 residues. The CDR3 DNA follows: TGTGCCAGCAGTCCTACCGGGCACTCCTCTGGAAACACCATATATTTT. Translating it yields CASSPTGHSSGNTIYF.

This clone was seen only a few times. V is TRBV6-1 and J is TRBJ2-7; 7 positions agree with TRBD1. CDR1 and CDR2 (germline): MNHNS, SASEGT. This CDR3 is 14 amino acids long. J lost 0 bases, V lost 6 bases, and 5 bases had no gene match. CDR3: CASRPGQFSYEQYF. CDR3 nucleotide sequence: TGTGCCAGCAGGCCGGGACAGTTCTCCTACGAGCAGTACTTC.

The rearrangement uses TRBV7-8 and TRBJ2-1; 12 bases are shared with TRBD2. The CDR3 is 16 amino acids. The V gene's germline CDR1 is SGHVS and CDR2 FQNEAQ. V lost 3 bases and J lost 4; bases outside the gene matches: 4. The CDR3 loop is CASSFRLAGGYNEQFF. CDR3 coding DNA: TGTGCCAGCAGCTTCCGGCTAGCGGGAGGGTACAATGAGCAGTTCTTC.

This clone was counted only a few times. J is TRBJ2-7 and V is TRBV6-1; D call uncertain. The CDR3 is 15 amino acids. V was cut by 8 bases and J by 0 bases, with 17 bases left in between. Germline assignment: CDR1 MNHNS and CDR2 SASEGT. CDR3 DNA: TGTGCCAGCCGATCCGGGTCCACCCCCTCCTACGAGCAGTACTTC. Protein product: CASRSGSTPSYEQYF.

This chain connects TRBV7-9 to TRBJ2-1; 8 nucleotides agree with TRBD2. V trimming: 5 bases; J trimming: 4 bases; junction bases outside the gene matches: 7. CDR3 size: 15 residues. From germline, CDR1 is SEHNR and CDR2 FQNEAQ (reference sequence). CDR3: CASSASGPRYNEQFF. In DNA form, the CDR3 reads TGTGCCAGCAGCGCTAGCGGGCCAAGATACAATGAGCAGTTCTTC.

The chain recombines TRBV4-3 with TRBJ2-3; possibly TRBD1 or TRBD2 for D (6 bases each). The CDR3 is made up of 15 amino acids. Trimming removed 0 bases at V and 7 bases at J, with 14 bases between. Germline CDR1 LGHNA, CDR2 YSLEER. CDR3 sequence: CASSQDGGPGYTQYF. As DNA, the CDR3 is TGCGCCAGCAGCCAAGACGGGGGCCCAGGATATACGCAGTATTTT.

The gene calls are TRBV7-2 and TRBJ2-1; D assignment may be TRBD1 or TRBD2 (7 bases each). This CDR3 is 13 amino acids long. V was trimmed by 4 bases and J by 13 bases, leaving 17 bases between them. The germline gives CDR1 SGHTA, CDR2 FQGNSA. CDR3 DNA sequence: TGTGCCAGCAGCTCCATCAGGGGGGGTCATCAGTTCTTC. As protein: CASSSIRGGHQFF.

This clone was observed many times. The chain recombines TRBV7-2 with TRBJ2-3; 7 nucleotides agree with TRBD2. With V trimmed by 3 bases and J by 5 bases, 11 bases remained unmatched. Looked up from germline, CDR1 is SGHTA and CDR2 is FQGNSA. The CDR3 runs 16 residues. As DNA, the CDR3 is TGTGCCAGCAGCTTCTTCTCAGCGGGGCATCAAGATACGCAGTATTTT. It is translated as CASSFFSAGHQDTQYF.

V and J are TRBV5-1 and TRBJ2-5; D uncertain. CDR1 is SGHRS and CDR2 is YFSETQ in the germline V gene. This CDR3 region has 14 residues. V was pared by 0 bases and J by 1 base, with 7 bases between. The CDR3: CASSLVATQETQYF. The CDR3 DNA reads TGCGCCAGCAGCTTGGTGGCCACCCAAGAGACCCAGTACTTC.

This clone occurred once. The J gene is TRBJ2-6, the V gene TRBV21-1; TRBD2 is taken as the D call from the table, unchecked against the DNA. TRBV21-1 is a documented pseudogene. The CDR3 is 18 amino acids. CDR3: CASSVGSAAEFGANVLTF. The CDR3, as DNA: TGTGCCAGCAGCGTCGGATCAGCGGCGGAATTTGGGGCCAACGTCCTGACTTTC.

This chain connects TRBV19 to TRBJ1-1, with 7 bases fitting TRBD1. The CDR3 extends over 15 amino acids. Germline V CDR1 and CDR2: LNHDA, SQIVND (reference sequence). Losses at the gene ends were 3 bases for V and 4 bases for J; bases not matched to a gene: 8. CDR3 in DNA: TGTGCCAGTAGTATCGAACAGGGGATTGGCACTGAAGCTTTCTTT. Protein product: CASSIEQGIGTEAFF.

This rearrangement joins TRBV11-2 to TRBJ1-1; D call uncertain. V was pared by 5 bases and J by 0 bases, with 7 bases between. This CDR3 region has 13 residues. Germline V gives CDR1 SGHAT, CDR2 FQNNGV. CDR3 amino acids: CASSAGLNTEAFF. The CDR3 bases are TGTGCCAGCAGCGCCGGACTGAACACTGAAGCTTTCTTT. The full variable domain, its missing parts supplied by reference TRBV11-2 and TRBJ1-1, is EAGVAQSPRYKIIEKRQSVAFWCNPISGHATLYWYQQILGQGPKLLIQFQNNGVVDDSQLPKDRFSAERLKGVDSTLKIQPAKLEDSAVYLCASSAGLNTEAFFGQGTRLTVV.

On this clone: One end of the junction varies from germline; a read error may be responsible. J is TRBJ2-1 and V is TRBV6-5; 8 bases are a match to TRBD2. Germline values: CDR1 MNHEY, CDR2 SVGAGI. The CDR3 is 16 amino acids. CDR3 sequence reads: CASSSLGLASDNEQFF. CDR3 DNA sequence: TGTGCCAGCAGTTCCCTTGGACTAGCCTCCGACAATGAGCAGTTCTTC.

The chain uses TRBV7-9 and TRBJ2-3; TRBD2 matches at 11 bases. The CDR3 spans 15 residues. The J segment lost 4 bases and the V segment lost 5 bases, leaving 5 bases of the junction unmatched. The V gene's germline CDR1 is SEHNR and CDR2 FQNEAQ (reference sequence). The CDR3 sequence is CASSVSGGAADTQYF. In DNA, the CDR3 is TGTGCCAGCAGCGTTAGCGGGGGGGCGGCAGATACGCAGTATTTT.

V and J are TRBV30 and TRBJ1-2; maybe TRBD1 (5 bases). Trimming stripped 3 bases from V and 2 bases from J, with 13 bases between. The CDR3 contains 14 residues. Germline V gives CDR1 GTSNPN, CDR2 SVGIG (reference sequence). The CDR3 DNA is TGTGCCTGGAGCGGGGGAGGATTCAACTATGGCTACACCTTC. This translates into CAWSGGGFNYGYTF.

J is TRBJ1-5 and V is TRBV21-1; no DNA check was done on the table's D call, TRBD1. TRBV21-1 is a known pseudogene. This CDR3 is 15 amino acids long. The CDR3 loop reads CASSKLRTSNQPQHF. In DNA, the CDR3 is TGTGCCAGCAGCAAGCTCAGGACAAGCAATCAGCCCCAGCATTTT.

This chain links TRBV18 with TRBJ2-7; unclear D gene. Germline CDR1 reads KGHSH; CDR2 reads LQKENI. The CDR3 is 11 amino acids. V was shortened by 4 bases and J by 3 bases, with 4 bases between the two germline ends. CDR3 nucleotide sequence: TGTGCCAGCTCACGGTACTACGAGCAGTACTTC. It yields the protein CASSRYYEQYF. Full variable domain (remainder filled in from reference TRBV18 and TRBJ2-7): NAGVMQNPRHLVRRRGQEARLRCSPMKGHSHVYWYRQLPEEGLKFMVYLQKENIIDESGMPKERFSAEFPKEGPSILRIQQVVRGDSAAYFCASSRYYEQYFGPGTRLTVT.

The chain recombines TRBV10-2 with TRBJ2-3; perhaps TRBD2 as D (7 bases). CDR1 is WSHSY and CDR2 is SAAADI in the germline V gene. CDR3 length: 16 amino acids. The germline V and J ends were trimmed by 7 bases and 1 base, with 18 bases remaining between them. CDR3 sequence reads: CASMGRGRTGTDTQYF. The DNA of the CDR3 is TGCGCCAGCATGGGGCGGGGGAGGACAGGCACAGATACGCAGTATTTT.

V gene TRBV19 combines with J gene TRBJ2-1; D is ambiguous. The length of the CDR3 is 13 residues. Trimming pared 7 bases from V and 15 bases from J, leaving 22 bases between. Germline CDR1 is LNHDA and CDR2 is SQIVND (reference sequence). In DNA, the CDR3 is TGTGCCAGTACTTCCTCTCCCGGGTACAGCGCGTTCTTC. Its protein product is CASTSSPGYSAFF.

This chain connects TRBV2 to TRBJ2-7, with 10 nucleotides matching TRBD1. V trimming: 6 bases; J trimming: 2 bases; junction bases outside the gene matches: 1. The CDR3 is 13 residues long. CDR1 and CDR2 from the germline V gene are SNHLY and FYNNEI. The CDR3 sequence is CASRGTGAYEQYF. CDR3 in DNA: TGTGCCAGCAGGGGGACAGGGGCCTACGAGCAGTACTTC.